The source of this TCR beta chain is a study of shared T cell receptors in the human thymus. The CDR3 is 17 residues long. V was clipped by 8 bases and J by 1 base; unmatched bases: 16. Germline V gives CDR1 LNHNV, CDR2 YYDKDF (reference sequence). Some clones are missing from TCRdb's copy, which holds only in-frame ones; the method was immunoSEQ multiplex PCR. The sample lists hundreds of thousands of clones, around 87% seen once, with 0.0094% in the top ten. The sample also formed part of further work on human thymus T cells. This second study says: Healthy Finnish infants having corrective surgery for congenital heart defects served as donors. Thymic tissue was derived from resections collected during corrective heart surgery. Biased V and J segment usage appeared in thymus and peripheral blood. Highly overlapping thymic repertoires among unrelated individuals were reported in related research.

This sequence originates from a boy younger than two with a congenital heart defect. Sequencing was done on a sample of thymocytes. The rearrangement uses TRBV15 and TRBJ2-5, with 7 bases lining up with TRBD1. CDR3 in DNA: TGTGCCACCGAGAGCAGAAGGGGACAGTCATCCCAAGAGACCCAGTACTTC. The encoded protein is CATESRRGQSSQETQYF. The full variable domain, rest sourced from reference TRBV15 and TRBJ2-5, is DAMVIQNPRYQVTQFGKPVTLSCSQTLNHNVMYWYQQKSSQAPKLLFHYYDKDFNNEADTPDNFQSRRPNTSFCFLDIRSPGLGDTAMYLCATESRRGQSSQETQYFGPGTRLLVL.